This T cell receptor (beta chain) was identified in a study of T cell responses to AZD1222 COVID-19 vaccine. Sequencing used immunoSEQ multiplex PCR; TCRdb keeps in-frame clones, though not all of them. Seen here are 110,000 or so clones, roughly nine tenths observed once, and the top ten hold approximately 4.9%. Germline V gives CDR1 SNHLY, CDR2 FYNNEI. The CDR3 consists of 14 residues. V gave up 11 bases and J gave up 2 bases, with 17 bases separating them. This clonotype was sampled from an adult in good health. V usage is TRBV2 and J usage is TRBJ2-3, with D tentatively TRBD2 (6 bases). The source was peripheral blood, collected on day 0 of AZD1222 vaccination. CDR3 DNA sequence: TGTGCCGACCGGAGGGACCGAGTCACAGATACGCAGTATTTT. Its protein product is CADRRDRVTDTQYF.